A selection of T cell receptor beta chains follows, all from one sample in a study of T cells in Graves' hyperthyroidism and ophthalmopathy. TCRdb used MiXCR to reprocess the multiplex PCR reads, holding one entry per CDR3 protein. The data hold some 600,000 distinct CDR3 sequences, with over 11% observed a single time. Sequenced: blood. The receptor set was obtained from a woman in her 30s with Graves' hyperthyroidism that later progressed to Graves' ophthalmopathy. Each CDR3 is given with its conserved first and last residue. Fields, in order: J gene, V gene, clone size, D gene, CDR3 DNA, CDR3 protein. A D gene is named only where the DNA matches it firmly. The size field is filled for only some rows; it gives once, few, many or a size class.

J: TRBJ2-3; V: TRBV24-1; size: many; D: NA; DNA: TGTGCCACCAGTGATCACGGGTCGCGGGATAAAGGCACAGATACGCAGTATTTT; CDR3: CATSDHGSRDKGTDTQYF
J: TRBJ1-1; V: TRBV12-3/TRBV12-4; size: many; D: NA; DNA: TGTGCCAGCAGCCCGCCGGTTCGCACTGAAGCTTTCTTT; CDR3: CASSPPVRTEAFF
J: TRBJ1-6; V: TRBV7-8; size: NA; D: NA; DNA: TGTGCCAGCAGCTTAGTTAAATCACCCCTCCACTTT; CDR3: CASSLVKSPLHF
J: TRBJ2-1; V: TRBV15; size: NA; D: TRBD1; DNA: TGTGCCACCAGCAGGAATGTCGTACAGGGGAATGAGCAGTTCTTC; CDR3: CATSRNVVQGNEQFF
J: TRBJ2-7; V: TRBV19; size: NA; D: TRBD2; DNA: TGTGCCAGTAGTCCCTGGACTAGCGGGGCCTGGGGCGAGCAGTACTTC; CDR3: CASSPWTSGAWGEQYF
J: TRBJ2-7; V: TRBV16; size: NA; D: NA; DNA: TGTGCCAGCAGCCGAACCGGGACCCCTGCCTACGAGCAGTACTTC; CDR3: CASSRTGTPAYEQYF
J: TRBJ1-3; V: TRBV20-1; size: NA; D: NA; DNA: TGCAGTGCCACGGGACCGAACTCTGGAAACACCATATATTTT; CDR3: CSATGPNSGNTIYF
J: TRBJ1-2; V: TRBV18; size: many; D: TRBD1; DNA: TGTGCCAGCGCCCAGGGGGACTATGGCTACACCTTC; CDR3: CASAQGDYGYTF
J: TRBJ2-5; V: TRBV6-5; size: NA; D: TRBD2; DNA: TGTGCCAGCACCAACGGGGGGGCGCTTGGAGAGACCCAGTACTTC; CDR3: CASTNGGALGETQYF
J: TRBJ2-3; V: TRBV20-1; size: many; D: TRBD2; DNA: TGCAGTGCTAGAGCTACTAGCGGAACTAGCACAGATACGCAGTATTTT; CDR3: CSARATSGTSTDTQYF
J: TRBJ2-7; V: TRBV5-1; size: NA; D: TRBD2; DNA: TGCGCCAGCAGCTTGGTCGGCAGGGAGGGCTACGAGCAGTACTTC; CDR3: CASSLVGREGYEQYF
J: TRBJ2-3; V: TRBV6-1; size: many; D: TRBD2; DNA: TGTGCCAGTGTAGCGGGAGGGCCGGGCACAGATACGCAGTATTTT; CDR3: CASVAGGPGTDTQYF
J: TRBJ2-7; V: TRBV11-3; size: many; D: NA; DNA: TGTGCCAGCAGCTTAAACGGGGTATCCTACGAGCAGTACTTC; CDR3: CASSLNGVSYEQYF
J: TRBJ2-3; V: TRBV7-3; size: many; D: TRBD2; DNA: TGTGCCAGCAGCTCCGGGCTAGCGGGAGTTTCCGATACGCAGTATTTT; CDR3: CASSSGLAGVSDTQYF
J: TRBJ2-7; V: TRBV6-1; size: few; D: TRBD1; DNA: TGTGCCAGCATTAATTTGGGACAGGGGGCCTACGAGCAGTACTTC; CDR3: CASINLGQGAYEQYF
J: TRBJ2-1; V: TRBV7-2; size: few; D: NA; DNA: TGTGCCAGCAGCTTAGATGCAACTATCCTCAATGAGCAGTTCTTC; CDR3: CASSLDATILNEQFF
J: TRBJ1-6; V: TRBV20-1; size: many; D: NA; DNA: TGCAGTGCTAGGAGGGGTTCAGTACCAGAAGGGTCCCTCCACTTT; CDR3: CSARRGSVPEGSLHF
J: TRBJ1-5; V: TRBV19; size: many; D: NA; DNA: TGTGCCAGTAACCACCTCCCGACAGCAACTCAGCCCCAGCATTTT; CDR3: CASNHLPTATQPQHF
J: TRBJ2-3; V: TRBV27; size: many; D: NA; DNA: TGTGCCAGCAGTTTATGGGCCTTTGGCACAGATACGCAGTATTTT; CDR3: CASSLWAFGTDTQYF
J: TRBJ2-3; V: TRBV7-2; size: NA; D: NA; DNA: TGTGCCAGCAGTCTCACCCCCTGGAGGGTCCCCAACGCTAGCACAGATACGCAGTATTTT; CDR3: CASSLTPWRVPNASTDTQYF
J: TRBJ1-2; V: TRBV7-2; size: many; D: NA; DNA: TGTGCCAGCAGCCCTGACAGTGACTATGGCTACACCTTC; CDR3: CASSPDSDYGYTF
J: TRBJ1-4; V: TRBV5-8; size: NA; D: NA; DNA: TGTGCCAGCAGTTCGTTGAAGATAGGAATTGAAAAACTGTTTTTT; CDR3: CASSSLKIGIEKLFF
J: TRBJ1-2; V: TRBV20-1; size: many; D: NA; DNA: TGCAGTGCTAGATCCTCCGACAGGTCCCCTAGGAGCCTAGTCTATGGCTACACCTTC; CDR3: CSARSSDRSPRSLVYGYTF
J: TRBJ1-5; V: TRBV18; size: many; D: TRBD1; DNA: TGTGCCAGCTCACCCTCCGGGACAGGGAACAATCAGCCCCAGCATTTT; CDR3: CASSPSGTGNNQPQHF